These 32 T cell receptor beta chains were sequenced from one sample in a study of a mutant IDH1 vaccine in newly diagnosed glioma (dated by TCRdb to about 2021). The receptor library was made with the immunoSEQ multiplex PCR assay. TCRdb re-hosts the immuneACCESS table, in-frame sequences only. Its copies lack some clones; in the studies checked, an unresolved V gene accounts for under half of them, and the cause for the rest is not known. The sample table contains around 23,000 clones; only one count was recorded for more than 70% of them. Clones ranked in the top ten supply less than 3.5% of the sample. Reading the label with the study, this specimen's time point is: week 47, end of study. Each vaccine dose, consisting of 300 ug of a 20-mer mutant IDH1 peptide in Montanide, was administered subcutaneously with topical imiquimod. These receptors have no identified antigens. The input for sequencing was PBMCs, taken from a glioma patient whose treatment included an IDH1 peptide vaccine. These receptor sequences come from a man between 35 and 55 years old with glioma.

This sequence joins TRBV2 and TRBJ2-1; a possible D gene is TRBD1 (6 bases). The CDR3 is 14 amino acids. From germline, CDR1 is SNHLY and CDR2 FYNNEI. V was trimmed by 7 bases and J by 7 bases, leaving 17 bases between them. CDR3 in DNA: TGTGCCAGCATGCCCACAGGGTACCCTAATGAGCAGTTCTTC. Translated, it gives CASMPTGYPNEQFF.

The chain carries TRBV5-1 and TRBJ2-1; 7 bases are shared with TRBD1. This CDR3 region has 14 residues. With 3 bases clipped from V and 3 bases from J, the junction kept 3 bases outside the gene matches. Germline CDR1 reads SGHRS; CDR2 reads YFSETQ. The CDR3 here is CASSSRQGYNEQFF. CDR3 DNA: TGCGCCAGCAGCTCCAGACAGGGCTACAATGAGCAGTTCTTC.

The rearrangement joins TRBV19 to TRBJ1-5; D unclear. Trimming took 7 bases from V and 3 from J, leaving 13 bases between them. Germline V lookup: CDR1 LNHDA, CDR2 SQIVND (reference sequence). The CDR3 is made up of 14 amino acids. CDR3 protein: CASMGSEINQPQHF. Written as DNA, the CDR3 is TGTGCCAGTATGGGGTCCGAGATCAATCAGCCCCAGCATTTT.

The rearrangement links TRBV7-2 to TRBJ2-5; 7 nucleotides match TRBD1. Trimming removed 1 base from V and 4 bases from J; junction bases left unmatched: 6. Looked up from germline, CDR1 is SGHTA and CDR2 is FQGNSA. This CDR3 is built from 15 residues. Here the CDR3 DNA reads TGTGCCAGCAGCTTAGTCCAATCAGGGGGAGAGACCCAGTACTTC. It codes for CASSLVQSGGETQYF.

The chain couples TRBV6-5 to TRBJ2-7; possible D gene TRBD2, 7 bases. The CDR3 has 15 residues. CDR1 and CDR2 from the germline V gene are MNHEY and SVGAGI. Trimming took 6 bases from V and 6 from J, leaving 21 bases between them. The CDR3 loop reads CASRPSQGWGGEQYF. The CDR3 DNA follows: TGTGCCAGCAGACCATCACAGGGTTGGGGGGGCGAGCAGTACTTC.

The chain links TRBV9 to TRBJ2-2; D perhaps matches TRBD1 (6 bases). CDR1 is SGDLS, CDR2 YYNGEE, per germline. The V and J ends lost 0 bases and 5 bases respectively, with 17 bases between them. This CDR3 comprises 17 residues. The DNA of the CDR3 is TGTGCCAGCAGCGTAGCTCCCCAGGGGCTAGCAACCGGGGAGCTGTTTTTT. It encodes CASSVAPQGLATGELFF. The full variable domain, with the rest looked up from reference TRBV9 and TRBJ2-2, is DSGVTQTPKHLITATGQRVTLRCSPRSGDLSVYWYQQSLDQGLQFLIQYYNGEERAKGNILERFSAQQFPDLHSELNLSSLELGDSALYFCASSVAPQGLATGELFFGEGSRLTVL.

This CDR3 is CASSPGGGDEQFF. As DNA, the CDR3 is TGTGCCAGCTCACCCGGTGGAGGGGATGAGCAGTTCTTC. The chain joins TRBV18 to TRBJ2-1, with a weak D call TRBD2 (6 bases). The V gene lost 3 bases and the J gene lost 8 bases, with 11 bases spanning the gap. CDR1 is KGHSH, CDR2 LQKENI, per germline. The CDR3 totals 13 residues. Full variable domain (rest looked up from reference TRBV18 and TRBJ2-1): NAGVMQNPRHLVRRRGQEARLRCSPMKGHSHVYWYRQLPEEGLKFMVYLQKENIIDESGMPKERFSAEFPKEGPSILRIQQVVRGDSAAYFCASSPGGGDEQFFGPGTRLTVL.

This chain links TRBV30 with TRBJ2-2, with 12 bases lining up with TRBD1. The CDR3 runs 19 residues. The V gene's germline CDR1 is GTSNPN and CDR2 SVGIG (reference sequence). V gave up 3 bases and J gave up 1 base; unmatched junction bases: 12. In nucleotides, the CDR3 is TGTGCCTGGAGGCCTCCCGGGACAGGGGGCAATTGGAACACCGGGGAGCTGTTTTTT. Protein: CAWRPPGTGGNWNTGELFF.

The chain uses TRBV5-6 and TRBJ2-7; 10 positions match TRBD2. This CDR3 has 17 residues. V lost 5 bases, J lost 7 bases, and 18 bases stayed unmatched. CDR1 and CDR2 (germline): SGHDT, YYEEEE. CDR3 amino acids: CASSLPASGSHPGEQYF. The CDR3 region has the DNA TGTGCCAGCAGTCTTCCGGCTAGCGGGAGCCATCCGGGGGAGCAGTACTTC.

The chain combines TRBV11-2 with TRBJ2-4; D may be TRBD2 (6 bases). The CDR3 runs to 15 residues. V lost 4 bases to trimming and J lost 0 bases, with 10 bases between them. Germline values: CDR1 SGHAT, CDR2 FQNNGV. CDR3 sequence (DNA): TGTGCCAGCAGCTGGGAGGCTCTAGCCAAAAACATTCAGTACTTC. Amino acid sequence: CASSWEALAKNIQYF. The full variable domain, in which reference TRBV11-2 and TRBJ2-4 provide the parts outside the CDR3, is EAGVAQSPRYKIIEKRQSVAFWCNPISGHATLYWYQQILGQGPKLLIQFQNNGVVDDSQLPKDRFSAERLKGVDSTLKIQPAKLEDSAVYLCASSWEALAKNIQYFGAGTRLSVL.

The genes are TRBV19 and TRBJ1-1; D uncertain. The length of the CDR3 is 12 residues. V was cut by 1 base and J by 4 bases, with 4 bases left in between. The germline CDR1 and CDR2 sequences are LNHDA and SQIVND (reference sequence). The CDR3: CASSIGVTEAFF. As DNA, the CDR3 is TGTGCCAGTAGTATAGGTGTCACTGAAGCTTTCTTT.

By sample fraction, this clone is medium-sized. The V call is TRBV5-1, the J call TRBJ2-1, with 12 bases fitting TRBD2. Per germline, CDR1 SGHRS and CDR2 YFSETQ. The CDR3 loop spans 16 amino acids. Losses at the gene ends were 2 bases for V and 9 bases for J; bases not matched to a gene: 9. The CDR3 loop reads CASSLGLAGSPSEQFF. CDR3 coding DNA: TGCGCCAGCAGCTTAGGACTAGCGGGGAGCCCGAGTGAGCAGTTCTTC.

The rearrangement links TRBV5-1 to TRBJ2-4, with 8 nucleotides matching TRBD2. The CDR3 totals 19 residues. With V trimmed by 0 bases and J by 9 bases, 20 bases remained unmatched. Germline V gives CDR1 SGHRS, CDR2 YFSETQ. In DNA form, the CDR3 reads TGCGCCAGCAGCTTGGAGGGGGGTTCTGGAGCGGGAGTGGGCAGCATTCAGTACTTC. Protein: CASSLEGGSGAGVGSIQYF.

This sequence joins TRBV18 and TRBJ2-7; TRBD2 is a possible D gene (6 bases). CDR3 length equals 15 residues. CDR1 and CDR2 (germline): KGHSH, LQKENI. V was pared by 1 base and J by 0 bases, with 10 bases between. DNA of the CDR3: TGTGCCAGCTCACCACGGGCGGGGAGCTCCTACGAGCAGTACTTC. It specifies CASSPRAGSSYEQYF.

The rearrangement links TRBV6-1 to TRBJ1-2, with D unclear. The CDR3 runs to 12 residues. V was cut by 8 bases and J by 4 bases, with 11 bases left in between. Per germline, CDR1 MNHNS and CDR2 SASEGT. The CDR3 DNA reads TGTGCCAGCGGTCAAGCCGGCTATGGCTACACCTTC. This codes for CASGQAGYGYTF.

On this clone: Distinct nucleotide sequences in the sample also encode this CDR3. This rearrangement joins TRBV6-6 to TRBJ1-1; D unresolved. Germline-derived CDR1 and CDR2 are MNHNY and SVGAGI (reference sequence). This CDR3 has 14 residues. V lost 5 bases and J 0 bases, leaving 10 bases between the germline ends. CDR3 residues: CASSVGRLNTEAFF. The CDR3, as DNA: TGTGCCAGCAGTGTTGGTCGTTTGAACACTGAAGCTTTCTTT.

The chain is built from TRBV7-9 and TRBJ2-5; 9 bases match TRBD1. V shed 4 bases, J shed 4 bases, and the junction held 7 bases outside the gene matches. Germline V gene data show CDR1 as SEHNR and CDR2 as FQNEAQ (reference sequence). The CDR3 loop spans 15 amino acids. The CDR3 nucleotides read TGTGCCAGCAGCTCTACCGGGACAGGGAGAGAGACCCAGTACTTC. Encoded protein: CASSSTGTGRETQYF.

The V call is TRBV5-4, the J call TRBJ2-7; D might be TRBD1 or TRBD2, each matching 5 bases. The germline CDR1 and CDR2 sequences are SGHNT and YYREEE (reference sequence). Trimming stripped 7 bases from V and 6 bases from J, with 17 bases between. The CDR3 covers 13 residues. The DNA for the CDR3 is TGTGCCAGCGGCACGCCGGGGCAGACCGAGCAGTACTTC. Residues: CASGTPGQTEQYF.

V gene TRBV19 combines with J gene TRBJ1-5; D ambiguous. The CDR3 is 14 residues long. The germline V and J ends were trimmed by 5 bases and 7 bases, with 15 bases remaining between them. In germline, CDR1 is LNHDA, CDR2 SQIVND (reference sequence). CDR3: CASSSGEFRQPQHF. The CDR3 DNA reads as TGTGCCAGTAGTTCCGGGGAATTTCGCCAGCCCCAGCATTTT.

CDR3 coding DNA: TGTGCCAGCAGCTTGACTAGTCGAAATGAGCAGTTCTTC. It encodes CASSLTSRNEQFF. This chain links TRBV7-3 with TRBJ2-1; D perhaps matches TRBD2 (6 bases). The CDR3 is made up of 13 amino acids. In germline, CDR1 is SGHTA, CDR2 FQGTGA. The V and J ends lost 3 bases and 7 bases respectively, with 10 bases between them.

This clone was detected a few times. V is TRBV7-9 and J is TRBJ1-4, with D unclear. Between the trimmed V and J ends, which lost 4 bases and 0 bases, there was a span of 9 bases. The CDR3 is made up of 15 amino acids. Germline V lookup: CDR1 SEHNR, CDR2 FQNEAQ (reference sequence). In nucleotides, the CDR3 is TGTGCCAGCAGCTCTGACACTTCAACTAATGAAAAACTGTTTTTT. Encoded protein: CASSSDTSTNEKLFF.

This clone came up a few times. The chain joins TRBV19 to TRBJ2-5, with 8 positions matching TRBD1. This CDR3 comprises 13 residues. V was pared by 4 bases and J by 5 bases, with 3 bases of the junction left unmatched. Germline V gene sequence: CDR1 LNHDA, CDR2 SQIVND (reference sequence). The CDR3 DNA reads as TGTGCCAGTAGTAAGACAGGGGCCGAGACCCAGTACTTC. Residues: CASSKTGAETQYF.

This clone has just a few counts. The chain joins TRBV13 to TRBJ1-3; possible D gene TRBD1, 5 bases. There are 15 residues in the CDR3. Germline V gene sequence: CDR1 PRHDT, CDR2 FYEKMQ (reference sequence). The germline V and J ends were trimmed by 5 bases and 0 bases, with 11 bases remaining between them. CDR3 loop: CASSLWGGSGNTIYF. In DNA form, the CDR3 reads TGTGCCAGCAGCCTTTGGGGCGGCTCTGGAAACACCATATATTTT.

The V gene is TRBV29-1, the J gene TRBJ2-5; D is undetermined. V dropped 5 bases and J dropped 5 bases, with 9 bases sitting between them. The CDR3 is 11 residues long. The V gene's germline CDR1 is SQVTM and CDR2 ANQGSEA. This CDR3 reads CSVYQGETQYF. The CDR3 DNA reads TGCAGCGTTTATCAAGGGGAGACCCAGTACTTC.

The chain employs TRBV7-9 and TRBJ2-7, with D hard to call. The germline V gene encodes CDR1 SEHNR and CDR2 FQNEAQ (reference sequence). The CDR3 is 11 amino acids. The V gene lost 5 bases and the J gene lost 1 base, with 3 bases spanning the gap. The CDR3, as DNA: TGTGCCAGCAGCGTTTCCTACGAGCAGTACTTC. Its protein is CASSVSYEQYF.

This clone was recorded only once. V is TRBV4-1 and J is TRBJ2-5; 12 bases match TRBD2. CDR3 length: 16 residues. CDR1 is MGHRA, CDR2 YSYEKL, per germline. Trimming at V came to 3 bases and at J to 6 bases, leaving 8 bases not matched to a gene. The CDR3 DNA reads as TGCGCCAGCAGCCAGGAGACGACTAGCGGGAGACAGACCCAGTACTTC. This translates into CASSQETTSGRQTQYF.

This clone appeared a single time. This rearrangement joins TRBV18 to TRBJ2-7; TRBD1 is a possible D gene (5 bases). Deletions cut 6 bases from V and 2 bases from J, with 14 bases between. The CDR3 contains 14 residues. The germline CDR1 and CDR2 sequences are KGHSH and LQKENI. The CDR3: CASSRDQGAYEQYF. The CDR3 nucleotides read TGTGCCAGCTCCAGAGACCAAGGGGCCTACGAGCAGTACTTC.

This rearrangement joins TRBV6-6 to TRBJ1-5, with 7 bases fitting TRBD1. Germline assignment: CDR1 MNHNY and CDR2 SVGAGI (reference sequence). With 7 bases clipped from V and 7 bases from J, the junction kept 7 bases outside the gene matches. This CDR3 contains 13 residues. CDR3 loop: CASNRQGEQPQHF. CDR3 nucleotides: TGTGCCAGCAATCGACAGGGCGAACAGCCCCAGCATTTT.

This chain connects TRBV6-4 to TRBJ2-7; perhaps TRBD1 as D (6 bases). V lost 6 bases and J 3 bases, leaving 15 bases between the germline ends. Germline loops: CDR1 MRHNA, CDR2 SNTAGT. CDR3 size: 14 residues. The chain's CDR3 is CASSRGRVFYEQYF. The CDR3 coding sequence is TGTGCCAGCAGCAGGGGCAGGGTGTTCTACGAGCAGTACTTC.

The V call is TRBV4-3, the J call TRBJ1-1; TRBD1 agrees at 11 bases. Losses at the gene ends were 1 base for V and 11 bases for J; bases not matched to a gene: 0. Germline lookup yields CDR1 LGHNA and CDR2 YSLEER. CDR3 length: 12 amino acids. The CDR3 coding sequence is TGCGCCAGCAGCCAAGGGGACAGGGGGGCTTTCTTT. It codes for CASSQGDRGAFF.

V usage is TRBV14 and J usage is TRBJ2-5; perhaps TRBD2 as D (6 bases). The V gene lost 4 bases and the J gene lost 7 bases, with 16 bases spanning the gap. The CDR3 has 14 amino acids. Germline V lookup: CDR1 SGHDN, CDR2 FVKESK. This CDR3 is CASSLLDYEGTQYF. CDR3 coding DNA: TGTGCCAGCAGCCTCTTGGACTATGAGGGGACCCAGTACTTC.

The chain combines TRBV18 with TRBJ2-7; D is perhaps TRBD2 (5 bases). CDR3 length equals 14 residues. Trimming took 6 bases from V and 6 from J, leaving 18 bases between them. CDR1 is KGHSH and CDR2 is LQKENI in the germline V gene. CDR3 loop: CASSPSGSSFEQYF. In DNA, the CDR3 is TGTGCCAGCTCGCCCTCGGGGTCTAGTTTCGAGCAGTACTTC.